A single sample is the source of the 5 T cell receptor beta chains below, sequenced in a study of T-cell reconstitution after alpha-beta-depleted transplantation in children. TCRbeta library construction was performed incorporating unique molecular identifiers. TCRdb recomputed calls from the PCR reads with MiXCR, one row per CDR3 protein. The sample holds over 200,000 distinct CDR3 sequences, about a tenth seen once. The specimen was PBMCs, collected before TCRalphabeta/CD19-depleted stem cell transplant. The receptor set was obtained from a child younger than two with acute myeloid leukemia, due to receive a stem cell transplant.

This clonotype was seen at least ten times. The J gene is TRBJ2-3, the V gene TRBV25-1; tentatively, D is TRBD1 (7 bases). CDR1 is MGHDK, CDR2 SYGVNS, per germline. This CDR3 has 15 residues. V was shortened by 6 bases and J by 3 bases, with 16 bases between the two germline ends. This CDR3 reads CASSTGVAGTDTQYF. DNA for the CDR3: TGTGCCAGCAGCACAGGGGTCGCGGGGACAGATACGCAGTATTTT. Complete variable domain (other parts from reference TRBV25-1 and TRBJ2-3): EADIYQTPRYLVIGTGKKITLECSQTMGHDKMYWYQQDPGMELHLIHYSYGVNSTEKGDLSSESTVSRIRTEHFPLTLESARPSHTSQYLCASSTGVAGTDTQYFGPGTRLTVL.

This clonotype was seen many times. The rearrangement joins TRBV5-1 to TRBJ2-2; TRBD2 is a possible D gene (6 bases). CDR1 SGHRS and CDR2 YFSETQ come from the germline V gene. The V gene lost 1 base and the J gene lost 0 bases, with 10 bases spanning the gap. This CDR3 has 16 residues. CDR3 nucleotide sequence: TGCGCCAGCAGCTTGAACGCGGGATCGAACACCGGGGAGCTGTTTTTT. Residues: CASSLNAGSNTGELFF.

This clonotype was counted ten times or more. The chain links TRBV20-1 to TRBJ2-3; 7 bases fit TRBD2. The J segment lost 2 bases and the V segment lost 3 bases, leaving 11 bases of the junction unmatched. The CDR3 totals 16 residues. The germline V gene has CDR1 DFQATT and CDR2 SNEGSKA (reference sequence). The CDR3 DNA is TGCAGTGCTAGCCGAGTACCGGGAGGCCACACAGATACGCAGTATTTT. This codes for CSASRVPGGHTDTQYF.

This clonotype was counted ten times or more. This chain links TRBV11-3 with TRBJ2-1; 12 nucleotides align to TRBD1. Looked up from germline, CDR1 is SGHNT and CDR2 is YENEEA. CDR3 size: 20 residues. Losses at the gene ends were 7 bases for V and 7 bases for J; bases not matched to a gene: 23. CDR3 in amino acids: CASIKIRRDRGQREFNEQFF. CDR3 DNA sequence: TGTGCCAGCATCAAGATCCGCCGGGACAGGGGGCAACGGGAATTTAATGAGCAGTTCTTC. Full variable domain (missing parts from reference TRBV11-3 and TRBJ2-1): EAGVVQSPRYKIIEKKQPVAFWCNPISGHNTLYWYLQNLGQGPELLIRYENEEAVDDSQLPKDRFSAERLKGVDSTLKIQPAELGDSAVYLCASIKIRRDRGQREFNEQFFGPGTRLTVL.

This clonotype has only a few counts. The V call is TRBV12-3 or TRBV12-4, the J call TRBJ1-2; the D is unclear. Trimming left V 6 bases short and J 5 bases short, with 22 bases between. The CDR3 runs 16 residues. The CDR3 loop reads CASSPAILGKRYGYTF. The CDR3 nucleotides read TGTGCCAGCAGCCCGGCGATCCTGGGAAAGAGGTATGGCTACACCTTC.